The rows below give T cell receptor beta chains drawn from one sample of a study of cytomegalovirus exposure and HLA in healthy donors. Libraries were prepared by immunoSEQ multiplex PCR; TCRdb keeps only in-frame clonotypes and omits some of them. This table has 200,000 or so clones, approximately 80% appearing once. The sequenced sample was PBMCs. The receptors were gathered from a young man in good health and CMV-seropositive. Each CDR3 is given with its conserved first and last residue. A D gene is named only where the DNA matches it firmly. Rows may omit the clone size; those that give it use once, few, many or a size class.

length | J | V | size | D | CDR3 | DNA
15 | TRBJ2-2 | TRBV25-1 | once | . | CASSGGGAVTGELFF | TGTGCCAGCAGTGGGGGCGGGGCGGTGACCGGGGAGCTGTTTTTT
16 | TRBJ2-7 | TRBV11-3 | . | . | CASSLISEGGPYEQYF | TGTGCCAGCAGCTTAATCTCGGAGGGAGGACCCTACGAGCAGTACTTC
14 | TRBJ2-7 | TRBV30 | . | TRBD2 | CAWSVSGRAHEQYF | TGTGCCTGGAGTGTTAGCGGGAGGGCCCACGAGCAGTACTTC
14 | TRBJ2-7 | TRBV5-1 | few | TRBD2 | CASSPNAGAYEQYF | TGCGCCAGCAGCCCTAATGCGGGAGCATACGAGCAGTACTTC
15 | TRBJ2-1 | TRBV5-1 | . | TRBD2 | CASSLAGGPSNEQFF | TGCGCCAGCAGCCTAGCGGGAGGGCCATCTAATGAGCAGTTCTTC
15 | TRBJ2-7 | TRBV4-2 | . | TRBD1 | CASSQDRQGGYEQYF | TGTGCCAGCAGCCAAGATAGACAGGGGGGGTACGAGCAGTACTTC
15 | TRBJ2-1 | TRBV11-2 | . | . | CASSLEWDNYNEQFF | TGTGCCAGCAGCTTAGAATGGGACAACTACAATGAGCAGTTCTTC
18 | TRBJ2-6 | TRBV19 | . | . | CASSISLVGLSGANVLTF | TGTGCCAGTAGTATAAGTTTGGTGGGACTCTCTGGGGCCAACGTCCTGACTTTC
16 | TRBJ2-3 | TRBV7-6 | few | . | CASSLVAASSTDTQYF | TGTGCCAGCAGCTTAGTAGCCGCGTCCAGCACAGATACGCAGTATTTT
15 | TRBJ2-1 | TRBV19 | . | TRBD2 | CASTAETSGYNEQFF | TGTGCCAGTACCGCCGAGACTAGCGGCTACAATGAGCAGTTCTTC
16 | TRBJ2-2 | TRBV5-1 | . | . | CASSLAGQGQTGELFF | TGCGCCAGCAGCTTGGCCGGGCAGGGGCAGACCGGGGAGCTGTTTTTT
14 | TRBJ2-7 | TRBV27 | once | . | CASSFGRDSYEQYF | TGTGCCAGCAGTTTCGGGCGGGACTCCTACGAGCAGTACTTC
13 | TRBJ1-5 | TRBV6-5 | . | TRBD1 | CASSKDRDQPQHF | TGTGCCAGCAGTAAGGACAGGGATCAGCCCCAGCATTTT
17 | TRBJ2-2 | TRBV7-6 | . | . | CASSLALASGKAGELFF | TGTGCCAGCAGCTTAGCGCTGGCTAGTGGAAAGGCCGGGGAGCTGTTTTTT
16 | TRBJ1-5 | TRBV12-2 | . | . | CASRLVGRDSNQPQHF | TGTGCAAGTCGCTTAGTGGGGCGGGATAGCAATCAGCCCCAGCATTTT
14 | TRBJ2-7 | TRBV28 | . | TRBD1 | CASSRLDRGYEQYF | TGTGCCAGCAGTCGCCTCGACAGGGGCTACGAGCAGTACTTC
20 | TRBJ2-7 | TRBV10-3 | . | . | CAIRADREWGGEVDSYEQYF | TGTGCCATCAGGGCAGACAGGGAGTGGGGTGGGGAGGTGGACTCCTACGAGCAGTACTTC
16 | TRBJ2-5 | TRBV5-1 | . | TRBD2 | CASSLVTSGGQETQYF | TGCGCCAGCAGCTTGGTGACTAGCGGGGGCCAAGAGACCCAGTACTTC
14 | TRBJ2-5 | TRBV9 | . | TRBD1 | CASSGRDSQETQYF | TGTGCCAGCAGCGGCCGGGACAGCCAAGAGACCCAGTACTTC
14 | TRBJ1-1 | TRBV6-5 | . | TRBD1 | CASSYKQGGTEAFF | TGTGCCAGCAGTTACAAACAGGGGGGCACTGAAGCTTTCTTT
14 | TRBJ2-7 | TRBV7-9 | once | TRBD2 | CASGLDGGGYEQYF | TGTGCCAGCGGCCTCGATGGGGGGGGTTACGAGCAGTACTTC
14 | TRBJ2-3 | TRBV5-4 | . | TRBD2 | CASSLVGGSDTQYF | TGTGCCAGCAGCTTGGTGGGGGGGTCAGATACGCAGTATTTT
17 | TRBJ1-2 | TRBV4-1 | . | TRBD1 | CASSHLTGLKANYGYTF | TGCGCCAGCAGCCATCTGACAGGGTTGAAAGCTAACTATGGCTACACCTTC
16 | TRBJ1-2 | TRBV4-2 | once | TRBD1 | CASSQIAGGQDYGYTF | TGTGCCAGCAGCCAAATCGCAGGGGGGCAAGACTATGGCTACACCTTC
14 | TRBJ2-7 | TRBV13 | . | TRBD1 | CASSPGETGVEQYF | TGTGCCAGCAGCCCAGGCGAAACAGGGGTCGAGCAGTACTTC
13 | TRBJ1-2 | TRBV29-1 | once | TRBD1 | CSVEVDRRDGYTF | TGCAGCGTTGAAGTGGACAGGCGGGATGGCTACACCTTC
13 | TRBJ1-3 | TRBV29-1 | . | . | CSAGTGSGNTIYF | TGCAGCGCGGGCACAGGTTCCGGAAACACCATATATTTT
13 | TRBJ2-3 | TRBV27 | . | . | CASRGSSTDTQYF | TGTGCCAGCAGGGGCAGTAGCACAGATACGCAGTATTTT
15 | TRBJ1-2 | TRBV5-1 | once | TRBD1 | CASSTPQGSGYGYTF | TGCGCCAGCAGCACCCCACAGGGGTCTGGCTATGGCTACACCTTC
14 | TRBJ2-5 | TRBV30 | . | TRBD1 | CAWSADRTQETQYF | TGTGCCTGGAGTGCGGACAGGACCCAAGAGACCCAGTACTTC
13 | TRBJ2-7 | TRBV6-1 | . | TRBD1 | CASTDRAAYEQYF | TGTGCCAGCACAGACAGGGCCGCCTACGAGCAGTACTTC
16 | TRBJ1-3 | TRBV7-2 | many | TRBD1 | CASSVGQGLGLGTIYF | TGTGCCAGCAGCGTCGGACAGGGCCTCGGGCTTGGCACCATATATTTT
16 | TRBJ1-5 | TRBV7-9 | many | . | CASSLAGGRGNQPQHF | TGTGCCAGCAGCTTAGCAGGTGGCAGGGGCAATCAGCCCCAGCATTTT
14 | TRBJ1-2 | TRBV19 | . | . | CASTRQVDGYGYTF | TGTGCCAGCACAAGGCAGGTAGATGGTTATGGCTACACCTTC
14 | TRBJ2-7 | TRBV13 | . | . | CASSFPGYAYEQYF | TGTGCCAGCAGCTTCCCAGGGTACGCCTACGAGCAGTACTTC
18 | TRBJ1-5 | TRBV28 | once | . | CASRPAGGAFLRNQPQHF | TGTGCCAGCAGGCCTGCCGGGGGAGCCTTCCTTCGCAATCAGCCCCAGCATTTT
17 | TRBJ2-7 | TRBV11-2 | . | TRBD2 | CASSPHPLAGHPYEQYF | TGTGCCAGCAGCCCACACCCCCTAGCGGGCCACCCCTACGAGCAGTACTTC
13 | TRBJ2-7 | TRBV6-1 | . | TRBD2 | CASSEGGGNKQYF | TGTGCCAGCAGTGAGGGCGGGGGAAACAAACAGTACTTC
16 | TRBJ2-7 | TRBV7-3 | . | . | CASSLSNNQFSYEQYF | TGTGCCAGCAGCTTATCCAACAATCAATTCTCCTACGAGCAGTACTTC
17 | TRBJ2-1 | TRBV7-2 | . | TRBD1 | CASSSSSGTGAINEQFF | TGTGCCAGCAGCTCTAGCTCCGGGACAGGGGCCATCAATGAGCAGTTCTTC
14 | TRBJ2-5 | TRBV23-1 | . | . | CASSRMQGKKTQYF | TGCGCCAGCAGTCGGATGCAGGGGAAGAAGACCCAGTACTTC
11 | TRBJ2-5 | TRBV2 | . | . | CASSVLETQYF | TGTGCCAGCTCGGTCTTAGAGACCCAGTACTTC
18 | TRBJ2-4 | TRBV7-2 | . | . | CASTRGRAPPGAKNIQYF | TGTGCCAGCACGAGGGGGAGGGCTCCACCTGGAGCCAAAAACATTCAGTACTTC
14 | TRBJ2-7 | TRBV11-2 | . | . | CASSLGRTDYEQYF | TGTGCCAGCAGCTTAGGAAGGACAGACTACGAGCAGTACTTC